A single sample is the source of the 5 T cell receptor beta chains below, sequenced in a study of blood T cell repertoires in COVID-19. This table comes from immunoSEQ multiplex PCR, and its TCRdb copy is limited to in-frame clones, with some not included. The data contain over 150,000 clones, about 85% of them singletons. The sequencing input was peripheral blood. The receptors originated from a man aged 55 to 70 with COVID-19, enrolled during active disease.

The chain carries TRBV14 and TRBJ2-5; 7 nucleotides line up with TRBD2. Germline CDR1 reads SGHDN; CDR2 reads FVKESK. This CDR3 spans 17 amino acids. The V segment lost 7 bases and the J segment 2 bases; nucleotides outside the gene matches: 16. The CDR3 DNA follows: TGTGCCAGCAATACCGGGAGGACTTGGGGCCTTCAAGAGACCCAGTACTTC. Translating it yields CASNTGRTWGLQETQYF.

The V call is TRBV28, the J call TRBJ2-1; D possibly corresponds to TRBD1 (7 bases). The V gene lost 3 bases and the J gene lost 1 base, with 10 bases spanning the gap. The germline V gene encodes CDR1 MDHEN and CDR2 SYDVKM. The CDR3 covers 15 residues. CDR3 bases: TGTGCCAGCAGTTTTTCAGGGGGGTCCTACAATGAGCAGTTCTTC. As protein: CASSFSGGSYNEQFF. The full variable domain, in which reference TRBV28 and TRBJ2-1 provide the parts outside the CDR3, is DVKVTQSSRYLVKRTGEKVFLECVQDMDHENMFWYRQDPGLGLRLIYFSYDVKMKEKGDIPEGYSVSREKKERFSLILESASTNQTSMYLCASSFSGGSYNEQFFGPGTRLTVL.

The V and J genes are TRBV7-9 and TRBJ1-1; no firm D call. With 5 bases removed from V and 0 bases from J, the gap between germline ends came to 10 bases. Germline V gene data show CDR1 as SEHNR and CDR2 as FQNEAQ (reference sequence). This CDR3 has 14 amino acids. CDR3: CASSPGGMNTEAFF. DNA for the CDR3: TGTGCCAGCAGCCCTGGAGGGATGAACACTGAAGCTTTCTTT. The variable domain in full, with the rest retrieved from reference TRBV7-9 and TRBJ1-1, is DTGVSQNPRHKITKRGQNVTFRCDPISEHNRLYWYRQTLGQGPEFLTYFQNEAQLEKSRLLSDRFSAERPKGSFSTLEIQRTEQGDSAMYLCASSPGGMNTEAFFGQGTRLTVV.

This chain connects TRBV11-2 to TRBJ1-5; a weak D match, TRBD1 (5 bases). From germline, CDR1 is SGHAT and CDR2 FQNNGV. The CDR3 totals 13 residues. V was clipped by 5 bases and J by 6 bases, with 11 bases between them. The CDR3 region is CASSTAGSQPQHF. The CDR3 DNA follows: TGTGCCAGCAGCACAGCAGGGTCTCAGCCCCAGCATTTT.

Here the CDR3 DNA reads TGTGCCAGCTCACCAGCAGGAGAGACCCAGTACTTC. Residues: CASSPAGETQYF. The chain carries TRBV18 and TRBJ2-5, with D hard to call. The CDR3 sequence is 12 residues long. Deletions cut 2 bases from V and 4 bases from J, with 5 bases between. Germline V lookup: CDR1 KGHSH, CDR2 LQKENI.